This T cell receptor (beta chain) derives from a study of cytomegalovirus exposure and HLA in healthy donors. Study-level points and caveats: The study flagged some 180 TCR beta chains as cytomegalovirus-associated. Rarity characterized most TCR sequences, yet some public TCRs appeared in many donors. Reportedly, cytomegalovirus status was diagnosed with high sensitivity and specificity.

Germline-derived CDR1 and CDR2 are SGDLS and YYNGEE. V lost 4 bases and J lost 3; bases outside the gene matches: 5. CDR3 length: 14 residues. Some clones are missing from TCRdb's copy, which holds only in-frame ones; the method was immunoSEQ multiplex PCR. The sample includes 200,000 or so clones, 84% of them seen just once. With regard to this clone: The antigen is unknown.

The receptor comes from a man younger than 35 in good health and CMV-seropositive. The source material was PBMCs. The J gene is TRBJ2-7, the V gene TRBV9, with 9 bases aligning to TRBD1. The CDR3: CASSTGGTSYEQYF. For the CDR3, the DNA is TGTGCCAGCAGCACAGGGGGCACGAGCTACGAGCAGTACTTC.